Listed here are 7 T cell receptor beta chains from one sample, sequenced in a study of shared clonotypes between healthy human individuals (dated by TCRdb to the early 2020s). CD8 naive samples were CD45RO-negative cells positively selected for CCR7, giving a CD45RA+CCR7+ population that excluded TemRA cells. The library was built by means of the immunoSEQ multiplex PCR assay. The table comes from immuneACCESS by way of TCRdb, which keeps in-frame sequences with V and J called. Part of the clones is missing from these tables; in studies checked, under half for an unresolved V gene and the rest for unknown reasons. The sample profile shows just over 2,000,000 clones; less than 95% of them were found once. Around 1.1% of the sample belongs to the ten largest clones. Sequencing was carried out using naive CD8+ T cells sorted from blood. The cell subset or site label of this sample denotes: CD45RA+CCR7+. These receptors were taken from a man aged 18-30 years in good health.

V gene TRBV4-1 combines with J gene TRBJ2-5; D remains ambiguous. CDR1 MGHRA and CDR2 YSYEKL come from the germline V gene. Trimming stripped 4 bases from V and 5 bases from J, with 17 bases between. CDR3 length: 15 residues. The CDR3 DNA is TGCGCCAGCAGCCCGAAACTCGGGTTATACGAGACCCAGTACTTC. It translates to CASSPKLGLYETQYF.

The chain recombines TRBV11-2 with TRBJ2-1; unclear D gene. This CDR3 spans 12 amino acids. Germline lookup yields CDR1 SGHAT and CDR2 FQNNGV. Trimming left V 5 bases short and J 2 bases short, with 4 bases between. CDR3 DNA sequence: TGTGCCAGCAGCCGGACCTACAATGAGCAGTTCTTC. Amino acids: CASSRTYNEQFF. The variable domain in full, with the rest retrieved from reference TRBV11-2 and TRBJ2-1, is EAGVAQSPRYKIIEKRQSVAFWCNPISGHATLYWYQQILGQGPKLLIQFQNNGVVDDSQLPKDRFSAERLKGVDSTLKIQPAKLEDSAVYLCASSRTYNEQFFGPGTRLTVL.

V usage is TRBV5-1 and J usage is TRBJ2-4; TRBD2 aligns across 14 bases. This CDR3 is 18 amino acids long. The germline CDR1 and CDR2 sequences are SGHRS and YFSETQ. J lost 9 bases, V lost 0 bases, and 11 bases had no gene match. The CDR3 DNA is TGCGCCAGCAGCTTGGGACTAGCGGGAGGGCCGGATTATCTCATTCAGTACTTC. Amino acid sequence: CASSLGLAGGPDYLIQYF.

This clone was counted a few times. V is TRBV7-2 and J is TRBJ1-2, with 10 bases identical to TRBD1. Germline assignment: CDR1 SGHTA and CDR2 FQGNSA. The CDR3 contains 17 residues. Trimming took 5 bases from V and 5 from J; bases not matched to a gene: 14. CDR3 in amino acids: CASSARQGAEAGYGYTF. CDR3 DNA: TGTGCCAGCAGCGCAAGACAGGGGGCCGAGGCCGGGTATGGCTACACCTTC.

The chain carries TRBV6-5 and TRBJ2-7; 8 positions match TRBD2. The germline V gene has CDR1 MNHEY and CDR2 SVGAGI. The CDR3 runs to 15 residues. J was trimmed by 0 bases and V by 8 bases; bases with no gene match: 9. Here the CDR3 reads CASGLLAESSYEQYF. CDR3 DNA: TGTGCCAGCGGGCTACTAGCGGAGAGCTCCTACGAGCAGTACTTC.

CDR3 DNA sequence: TGTGCCAGCAGCGAGTGGGTGGGTGGGACCGGGGAGCTGTTTTTT. Its protein is CASSEWVGGTGELFF. V and J are TRBV6-5 and TRBJ2-2; D gene ambiguous. CDR1 and CDR2 from the germline V gene are MNHEY and SVGAGI. The germline V and J ends were trimmed by 6 bases and 5 bases, with 16 bases remaining between them. This CDR3 comprises 15 residues.

The V call is TRBV4-1, the J call TRBJ1-5; D is undetermined. CDR3 length: 13 residues. V gave up 2 bases and J gave up 7 bases, with 9 bases separating them. Germline V gives CDR1 MGHRA, CDR2 YSYEKL. Here the CDR3 reads CASSQRRGQPQHF. CDR3 nucleotides: TGCGCCAGCAGCCAAAGACGGGGACAGCCCCAGCATTTT.